This T cell receptor (beta chain) was documented in a study of T cell repertoires in cytomegalovirus infection. Study outcomes and limitations: Based on cumulative public TCR beta family frequency, carriers of CMV plus the relevant HLA were identified. Clonotypes of TCR beta that were HLA-C-restricted and CMV-specific dominated the ex vivo response.

On this clonotype: What it binds is not known.

CDR1 and CDR2 from the germline V gene are LNHDA and SQIVND (reference sequence). Deletions cut 7 bases from V and 2 bases from J, with 14 bases between. The CDR3 is made up of 14 amino acids. One entry per CDR3 protein, called by TCRdb with MiXCR from the reads. Of about 890,000 distinct CDR3 sequences listed, roughly 31% are singletons. The chain uses TRBV19 and TRBJ1-1; D is uncertain. This TCR came from a human donor in good health (CMV status not recorded). Some clones in this sample may be carry-over from other donors' samples. Specimen: cultured CD8+ T cells from PBMCs, collected from culture after CMV antigen stimulation. The CDR3, as DNA: TGTGCCAGTACCCACAGTTACCCTAACACTGAAGCTTTCTTT. Translated, it gives CASTHSYPNTEAFF.